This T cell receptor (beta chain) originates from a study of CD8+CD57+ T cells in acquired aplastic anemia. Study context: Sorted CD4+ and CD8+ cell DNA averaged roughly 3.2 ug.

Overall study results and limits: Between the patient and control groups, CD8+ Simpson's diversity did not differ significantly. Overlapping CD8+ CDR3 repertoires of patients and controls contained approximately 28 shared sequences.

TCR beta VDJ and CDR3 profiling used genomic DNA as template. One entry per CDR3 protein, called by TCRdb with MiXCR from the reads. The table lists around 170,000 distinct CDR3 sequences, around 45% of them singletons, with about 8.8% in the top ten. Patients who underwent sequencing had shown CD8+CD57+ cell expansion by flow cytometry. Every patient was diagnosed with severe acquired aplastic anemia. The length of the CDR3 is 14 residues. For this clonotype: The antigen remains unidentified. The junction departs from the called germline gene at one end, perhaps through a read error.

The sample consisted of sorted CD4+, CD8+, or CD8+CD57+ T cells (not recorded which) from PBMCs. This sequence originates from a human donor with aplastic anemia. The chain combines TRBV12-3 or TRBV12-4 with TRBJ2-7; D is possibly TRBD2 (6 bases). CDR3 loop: CASSLSGDHYEQYF. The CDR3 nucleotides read TGCGCCAGCAGTTTATCGGGGGACCACTACGAGCAGTACTTC.